This passage covers 20 T cell receptor beta chains from one sample sequenced in a study of blood T cells in healthy people across ages. Combining a sample-barcoded 5' primer with a J-beta primer mix, a second PCR ran for roughly 6 to 11 cycles. TCRdb called the 5' RACE reads again in MiXCR, with one record for every CDR3 protein. The repertoire holds about 940,000 distinct CDR3 sequences, with 48% as singletons. The sequenced sample consisted of blood. The receptor set was obtained from a young man in good health.

This chain uses TRBV12-3 or TRBV12-4 with TRBJ1-1; tentative D call: TRBD1 (6 bases). Trimming removed 3 bases from V and 4 bases from J, with 12 bases in between. The CDR3 runs to 14 residues. The CDR3 coding sequence is TGTGCCAGCAGTTTCAAGGGGGTCGGCACTGAAGCTTTCTTT. Translated, it gives CASSFKGVGTEAFF.

The V and J genes are TRBV4-3 and TRBJ2-5, with D perhaps given as TRBD1 or TRBD2 (6 bases each). The J call may be incorrect, as the DNA end agrees better with TRBJ2-7. The CDR3 loop spans 15 amino acids. The germline V gene has CDR1 LGHNA and CDR2 YSLEER. CDR3 sequence: CASSLNGGGTYEQYF. The CDR3 nucleotides are TGCGCCAGCAGCTTGAACGGGGGCGGGACCTACGAGCAGTACTTC.

The chain combines TRBV9 with TRBJ1-6; D is unclear. Germline CDR1 is SGDLS and CDR2 is YYNGEE. V was shortened by 0 bases and J by 8 bases, with 15 bases between the two germline ends. This CDR3 spans 16 amino acids. CDR3 nucleotide sequence: TGTGCCAGCAGCGTAGGGAGTCATCCTGGAGATTCACCCCTCCACTTT. This codes for CASSVGSHPGDSPLHF. Full variable domain (rest looked up from reference TRBV9 and TRBJ1-6): DSGVTQTPKHLITATGQRVTLRCSPRSGDLSVYWYQQSLDQGLQFLIQYYNGEERAKGNILERFSAQQFPDLHSELNLSSLELGDSALYFCASSVGSHPGDSPLHFGNGTRLTVT.

This rearrangement joins TRBV20-1 to TRBJ2-7, with D tentatively TRBD1 or TRBD2 (5 bases each). Germline V gives CDR1 DFQATT, CDR2 SNEGSKA (reference sequence). This CDR3 region has 13 residues. Trimming took off 6 bases at V and 2 bases at J, with 14 bases between the two ends. For the CDR3, the DNA is TGCAGTGCAAACCGAGGGGCAGCCTACGAGCAGTACTTC. Its translation is CSANRGAAYEQYF.

This chain joins TRBV28 and TRBJ2-7, with D perhaps being TRBD1 or TRBD2 (5 bases each). V was cut by 10 bases and J by 2 bases, with 15 bases left in between. The V gene's germline CDR1 is MDHEN and CDR2 SYDVKM. This CDR3 is 13 amino acids long. CDR3 sequence: CATRGGTAYEQYF. CDR3 bases: TGTGCCACCAGAGGTGGGACGGCCTACGAGCAGTACTTC.

V and J are TRBV29-1 and TRBJ1-2; D not resolved. V was clipped by 6 bases and J by 4 bases, with 12 bases between them. Germline CDR1 SQVTM, CDR2 ANQGSEA. There are 12 residues in the CDR3. The chain's CDR3 is CSVGLRAYGYTF. For the CDR3, the DNA is TGCAGCGTCGGACTGAGGGCCTATGGCTACACCTTC.

The chain employs TRBV11-2 and TRBJ2-1, with D unresolved. The germline V and J ends were trimmed by 0 bases and 6 bases, with 9 bases remaining between them. CDR1 is SGHAT, CDR2 FQNNGV, per germline. CDR3 length: 14 amino acids. CDR3 nucleotide sequence: TGTGCCAGCAGCTTAGATCCCGCCCCCAATGAGCAGTTCTTC. It yields the protein CASSLDPAPNEQFF. The whole variable domain, filled in from reference TRBV11-2 and TRBJ2-1, reads EAGVAQSPRYKIIEKRQSVAFWCNPISGHATLYWYQQILGQGPKLLIQFQNNGVVDDSQLPKDRFSAERLKGVDSTLKIQPAKLEDSAVYLCASSLDPAPNEQFFGPGTRLTVL.

The chain joins TRBV4-3 to TRBJ2-1; D not resolved. Trimming left V 0 bases short and J 0 bases short, with 18 bases between. There are 19 residues in the CDR3. The germline CDR1 and CDR2 sequences are LGHNA and YSLEER. CDR3 in amino acids: CASSQEGQNLLTSYNEQFF. The CDR3 bases are TGCGCCAGCAGCCAAGAGGGCCAGAACTTACTTACCTCCTACAATGAGCAGTTCTTC.

For this clonotype: At one end the junction does not follow the germline gene, possibly because of a read error. The chain couples TRBV7-9 to TRBJ1-2; TRBD1 might be the D (5 bases). The germline gives CDR1 SEHNR, CDR2 FQNEAQ (reference sequence). The CDR3 is made up of 14 amino acids. The CDR3 reads CASSPGDGNYGYIF. CDR3 bases: TGTGCCAGCAGCCCCGGGGACGGAAACTATGGCTACATCTTC.

The rearrangement joins TRBV7-2 to TRBJ2-1; D gene ambiguous. CDR1 and CDR2 (germline): SGHTA, FQGNSA. The CDR3 is 16 amino acids. V was pared by 4 bases and J by 1 base, with 14 bases between. The CDR3 region has the DNA TGTGCCAGCAGCTCCCTCATAGCCAAGTCCTACAATGAGCAGTTCTTC. Protein: CASSSLIAKSYNEQFF.

The chain couples TRBV29-1 to TRBJ1-4; D call uncertain. Germline V lookup: CDR1 SQVTM, CDR2 ANQGSEA. This CDR3 spans 13 amino acids. V was trimmed by 4 bases and J by 3 bases, leaving 9 bases between them. The CDR3 is CSVGMQANEKLFF. The CDR3 nucleotides are TGCAGCGTTGGGATGCAGGCTAATGAAAAACTGTTTTTT.

V gene TRBV29-1 combines with J gene TRBJ2-1; D is uncertain. This CDR3 has 10 residues. CDR1 SQVTM and CDR2 ANQGSEA come from the germline V gene. The V and J ends lost 5 bases and 15 bases respectively, with 14 bases between them. Here the CDR3 DNA reads TGCAGCGTTACCCAAGCTGACGGGTTCTTC. Its protein is CSVTQADGFF.

This chain connects TRBV6-1 to TRBJ2-7, with 9 bases that match TRBD1. The junction had 8 bases not matched to a gene; V was cut back by 4 bases and J by 4 bases. There are 15 residues in the CDR3. In germline, CDR1 is MNHNS, CDR2 SASEGT. CDR3 residues: CASSVVGTGQYEQYF. The CDR3 DNA reads TGTGCCAGCAGTGTGGTTGGGACAGGGCAATACGAGCAGTACTTC.

CDR3 nucleotides: TGCGCCAGCAGCCAAGGTCAGGGAATAACAGATACGCAGTATTTT. Its translation: CASSQGQGITDTQYF. The chain joins TRBV4-3 to TRBJ2-3, with D possibly TRBD1 on 5 matching bases. The CDR3 extends over 15 amino acids. The V and J ends lost 1 base and 3 bases respectively, with 11 bases between them. From germline, CDR1 is LGHNA and CDR2 YSLEER.

The gene calls are TRBV27 and TRBJ2-1; tentatively, D is TRBD1 (6 bases). Germline V lookup: CDR1 MNHEY, CDR2 SMNVEV (reference sequence). There are 14 residues in the CDR3. V was trimmed by 4 bases and J by 5 bases, leaving 12 bases between them. Here the CDR3 reads CASSYGDTDNEQFF. The DNA of the CDR3 is TGTGCCAGCAGTTACGGGGACACCGACAATGAGCAGTTCTTC.

This clonotype was picked up a small number of times. The chain uses TRBV4-1 and TRBJ2-5; unclear D gene. CDR3 length: 15 residues. V shed 0 bases and J shed 2 bases, with 10 bases lying between them. The V gene's germline CDR1 is MGHRA and CDR2 YSYEKL. CDR3 residues: CASSQDTTAQETQYF. CDR3 in DNA: TGCGCCAGCAGCCAAGATACAACAGCTCAAGAGACCCAGTACTTC.

This clonotype was detected many times. In DNA, the CDR3 is TGTGCCAGCAGTCCCGCTAAGATAGCCAAAAACATTCAGTACTTC. Its translation: CASSPAKIAKNIQYF. V usage is TRBV6-2 or TRBV6-3 and J usage is TRBJ2-4, with D unclear. The CDR3 spans 15 residues. Germline loops: CDR1 MNHEY, CDR2 SVGEGT. Trimming stripped 5 bases from V and 0 bases from J, with 11 bases between.

This rearrangement joins TRBV5-1 to TRBJ2-1; 9 bases fit TRBD1. The CDR3 totals 16 residues. Germline trimming cut 0 bases from V and 4 bases from J; bases unmatched to any gene: 5. Germline CDR1 and CDR2: SGHRS and YFSETQ. Here the CDR3 DNA reads TGCGCCAGCAGCTTGGAAGACAGGGGGATTTACAATGAGCAGTTCTTC. This codes for CASSLEDRGIYNEQFF.

In the case of this clonotype: The junction differs from germline at one of its ends, possibly a read error. The chain recombines TRBV6-5 with TRBJ1-1; D is perhaps TRBD1 (6 bases). The CDR3 contains 15 residues. CDR1 MNHEY and CDR2 SVGAGI come from the germline V gene. CDR3 residues: CANSPPGTFNTEAFF. The CDR3 region has the DNA TGTGCCAACAGTCCCCCTGGGACATTCAACACTGAAGCTTTCTTT.

The chain links TRBV5-5 to TRBJ2-2; D remains unclear. The CDR3 totals 15 residues. Germline CDR1 and CDR2: SGHKS and YYEKEE (reference sequence). Deletions cut 2 bases from V and 5 bases from J, with 13 bases between. In DNA, the CDR3 is TGTGCCAGCAGCTTTCGGGCCAGTTGGACCGGGGAGCTGTTTTTT. It translates to CASSFRASWTGELFF.